This T cell receptor beta chain was observed in a study of blood T cells in healthy people across ages. This clonotype occurred many times. Its antigen remains unknown. V trimming: 2 bases; J trimming: 2 bases; junction bases outside the gene matches: 12. Germline values: CDR1 MNHEY, CDR2 SVGAGI. This CDR3 spans 20 amino acids. Using a J-beta primer mix together with a sample-barcoded 5' primer, a second PCR was run for roughly 7 to 11 cycles. Via MiXCR, TCRdb re-called the 5' RACE reads, giving one row per CDR3 protein. The data hold hundreds of thousands of distinct CDR3 sequences, with 52% observed a single time. Each of the donors had roughly 9.7 milliliters of peripheral blood drawn into EDTA-treated Vacutainer tubes. The total RNA that was extracted per sample amounted to at least 6 micrograms. Points from the study as a whole: Lack of knowledge of donor CMV status possibly confounded expanded clonotype changes.

This clonotype was obtained from a woman at least 80 years old in good health. V and J are TRBV6-5 and TRBJ2-3; 14 nucleotides match TRBD2. Sequenced: blood. The CDR3 protein is CASSYPGLAGGPLLTDTQYF. CDR3 DNA sequence: TGTGCCAGCAGTTACCCAGGACTAGCGGGAGGACCCTTACTCACAGATACGCAGTATTTT.